This T cell receptor (beta chain) emerged from a study of cytomegalovirus exposure and HLA in healthy donors. Across the whole study: Around 80 million unique TCRs from HLA-typed donors were held in an early data release.

Notes on the study in general: Likely technical artifact: a cluster of highly shared sequence variants. Serostatus for CMV was the only available immune exposure information.

PCR used 60 Vbeta primers and 13 Jbeta primers. Sequencing used immunoSEQ multiplex PCR; TCRdb keeps in-frame clones, though not all of them. The sample lists about 130,000 clones; around 77% were seen once. The CDR3 is 16 residues long. J gave up 0 bases and V 2 bases, and 1 base lay outside the gene matches. Germline-derived CDR1 and CDR2 are SGHRS and YFSETQ. As concerns this clone: No antigen is known for it.

The receptor comes from a woman aged 50 to 60 in good health and CMV-seronegative. The chain links TRBV5-1 to TRBJ2-3; 12 bases fit TRBD2. The sample taken for sequencing was PBMCs. CDR3 sequence: CASSLGLAGSTDTQYF. CDR3 in DNA: TGCGCCAGCAGCTTAGGACTAGCGGGAAGCACAGATACGCAGTATTTT.